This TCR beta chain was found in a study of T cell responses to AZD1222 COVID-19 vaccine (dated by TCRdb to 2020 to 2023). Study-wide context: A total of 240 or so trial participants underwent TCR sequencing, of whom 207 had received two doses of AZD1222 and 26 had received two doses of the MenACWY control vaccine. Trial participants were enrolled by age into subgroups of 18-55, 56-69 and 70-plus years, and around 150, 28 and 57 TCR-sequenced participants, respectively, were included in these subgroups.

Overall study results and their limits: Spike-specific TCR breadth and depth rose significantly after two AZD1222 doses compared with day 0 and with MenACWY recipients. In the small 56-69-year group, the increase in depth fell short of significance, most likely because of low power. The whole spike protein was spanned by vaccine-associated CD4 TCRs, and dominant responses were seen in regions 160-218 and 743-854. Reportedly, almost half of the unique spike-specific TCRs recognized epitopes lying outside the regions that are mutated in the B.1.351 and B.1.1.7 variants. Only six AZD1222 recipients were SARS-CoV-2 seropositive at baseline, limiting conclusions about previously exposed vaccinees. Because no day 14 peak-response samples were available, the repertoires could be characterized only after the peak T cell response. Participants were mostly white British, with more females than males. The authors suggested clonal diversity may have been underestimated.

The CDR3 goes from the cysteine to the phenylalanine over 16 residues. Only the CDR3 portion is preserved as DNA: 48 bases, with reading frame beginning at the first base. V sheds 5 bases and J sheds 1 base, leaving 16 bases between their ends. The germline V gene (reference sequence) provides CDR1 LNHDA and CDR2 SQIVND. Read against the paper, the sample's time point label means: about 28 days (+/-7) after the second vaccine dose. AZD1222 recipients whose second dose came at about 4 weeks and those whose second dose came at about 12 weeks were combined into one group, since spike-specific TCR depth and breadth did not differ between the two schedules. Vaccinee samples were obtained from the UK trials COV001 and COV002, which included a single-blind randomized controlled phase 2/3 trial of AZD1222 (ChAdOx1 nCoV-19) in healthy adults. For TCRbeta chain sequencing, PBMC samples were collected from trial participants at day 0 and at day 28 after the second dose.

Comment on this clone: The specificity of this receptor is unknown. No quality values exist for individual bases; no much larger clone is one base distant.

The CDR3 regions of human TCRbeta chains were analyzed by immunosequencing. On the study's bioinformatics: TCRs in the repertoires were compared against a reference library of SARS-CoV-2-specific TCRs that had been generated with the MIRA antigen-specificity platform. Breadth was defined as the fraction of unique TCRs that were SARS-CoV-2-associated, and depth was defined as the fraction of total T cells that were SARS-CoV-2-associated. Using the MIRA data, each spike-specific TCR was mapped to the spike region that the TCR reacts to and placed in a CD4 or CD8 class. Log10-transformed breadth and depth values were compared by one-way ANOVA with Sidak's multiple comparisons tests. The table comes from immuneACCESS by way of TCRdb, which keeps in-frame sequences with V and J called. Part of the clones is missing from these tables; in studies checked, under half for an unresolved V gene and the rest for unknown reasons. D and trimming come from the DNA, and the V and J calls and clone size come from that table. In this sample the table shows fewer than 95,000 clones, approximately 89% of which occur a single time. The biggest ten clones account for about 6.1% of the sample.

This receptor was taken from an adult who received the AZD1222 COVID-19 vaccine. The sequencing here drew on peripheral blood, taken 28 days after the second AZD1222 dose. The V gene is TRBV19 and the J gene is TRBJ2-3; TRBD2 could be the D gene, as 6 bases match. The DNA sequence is TGTGCCAGTAGTGCCGACCGGGACTTTGGCACAGATACGCAGTATTTT. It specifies CASSADRDFGTDTQYF.